This T cell receptor (beta chain) was recorded in a study of blood T cell repertoires in COVID-19. Study-level information: Sources were T cells, B-cell-depleted T cells, or PBMCs; the material itself was cDNA or gDNA.

Clones were sequenced by immunoSEQ multiplex PCR, and TCRdb holds only the in-frame ones, with some missing. The sample carries about 210,000 clones, roughly 85% recorded once. Germline CDR1 is ENHRY and CDR2 is SYGVKD. The length of the CDR3 is 15 residues. Trimming at V came to 6 bases and at J to 3 bases, leaving 9 bases not matched to a gene. This sequence joins TRBV10-3 and TRBJ1-1; 8 bases align to TRBD1. Sequencing input: peripheral blood. The clonotype was recovered from a woman between 65 and 79 years old with COVID-19, enrolled during active disease. The CDR3 here is CAIRVAPDRDTEAFF. Here the CDR3 DNA reads TGTGCCATCAGAGTCGCACCGGACAGGGACACTGAAGCTTTCTTT.